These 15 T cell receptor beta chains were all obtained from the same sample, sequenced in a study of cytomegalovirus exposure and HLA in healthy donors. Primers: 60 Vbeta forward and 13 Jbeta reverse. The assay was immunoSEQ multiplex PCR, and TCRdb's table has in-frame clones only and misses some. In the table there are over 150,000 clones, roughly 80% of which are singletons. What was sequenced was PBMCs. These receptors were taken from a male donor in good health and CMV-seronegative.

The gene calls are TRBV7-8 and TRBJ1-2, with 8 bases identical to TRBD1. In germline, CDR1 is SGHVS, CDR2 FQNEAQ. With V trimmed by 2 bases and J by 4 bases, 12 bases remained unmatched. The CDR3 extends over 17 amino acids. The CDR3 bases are TGTGCCAGCAGCTTAAACTCAGGGGGCACTTCCGCCTATGGCTACACCTTC. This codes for CASSLNSGGTSAYGYTF.

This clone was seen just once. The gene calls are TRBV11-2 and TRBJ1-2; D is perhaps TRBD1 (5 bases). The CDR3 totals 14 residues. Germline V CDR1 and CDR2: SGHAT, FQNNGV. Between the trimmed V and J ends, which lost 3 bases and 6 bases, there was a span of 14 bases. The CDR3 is CASSLNRAQDGYTF. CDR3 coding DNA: TGTGCCAGCAGCTTGAACAGAGCACAGGATGGCTACACCTTC.

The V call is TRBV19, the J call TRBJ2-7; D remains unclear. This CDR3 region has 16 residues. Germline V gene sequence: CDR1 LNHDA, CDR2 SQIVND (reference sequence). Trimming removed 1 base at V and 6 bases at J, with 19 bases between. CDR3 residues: CASSIVLQRAWSEQYF. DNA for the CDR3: TGTGCCAGTAGTATAGTCCTCCAGCGTGCATGGTCCGAGCAGTACTTC.

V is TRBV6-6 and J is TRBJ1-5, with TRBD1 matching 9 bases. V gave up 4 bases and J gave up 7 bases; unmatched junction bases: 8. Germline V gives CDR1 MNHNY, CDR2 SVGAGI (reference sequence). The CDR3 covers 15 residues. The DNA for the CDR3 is TGTGCCAGCAGTTCATTAACAGGGGGCGGGCAGCCCCAGCATTTT. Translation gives CASSSLTGGGQPQHF.

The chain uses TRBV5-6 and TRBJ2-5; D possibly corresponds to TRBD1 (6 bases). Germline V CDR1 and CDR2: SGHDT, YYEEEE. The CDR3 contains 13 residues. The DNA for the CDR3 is TGTGCATCCCTCGAAGGGGGCCAAGAGACCCAGTACTTC. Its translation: CASLEGGQETQYF.

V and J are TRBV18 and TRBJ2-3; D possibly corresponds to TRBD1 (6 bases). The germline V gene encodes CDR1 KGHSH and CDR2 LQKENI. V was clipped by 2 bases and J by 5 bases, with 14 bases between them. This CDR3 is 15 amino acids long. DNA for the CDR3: TGTGCCAGCTCACCATATCAAGGGGGTGAAGATACGCAGTATTTT. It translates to CASSPYQGGEDTQYF.

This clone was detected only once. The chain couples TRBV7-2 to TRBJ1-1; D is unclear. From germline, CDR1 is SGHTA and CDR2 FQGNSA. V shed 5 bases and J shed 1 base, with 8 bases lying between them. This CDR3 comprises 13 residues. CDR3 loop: CASSARQNTEAFF. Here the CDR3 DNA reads TGTGCCAGCAGCGCCCGACAGAACACTGAAGCTTTCTTT. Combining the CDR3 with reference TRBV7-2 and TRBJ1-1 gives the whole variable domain GAGVSQSPSNKVTEKGKDVELRCDPISGHTALYWYRQSLGQGLEFLIYFQGNSAPDKSGLPSDRFSAERTGGSVSTLTIQRTQQEDSAVYLCASSARQNTEAFFGQGTRLTVV.

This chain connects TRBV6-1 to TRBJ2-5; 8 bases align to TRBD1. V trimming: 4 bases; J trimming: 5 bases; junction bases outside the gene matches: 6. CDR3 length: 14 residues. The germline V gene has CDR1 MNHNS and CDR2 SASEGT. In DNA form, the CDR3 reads TGTGCCAGCAGTGGGACAGGGTTTTTGGAGACCCAGTACTTC. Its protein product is CASSGTGFLETQYF.

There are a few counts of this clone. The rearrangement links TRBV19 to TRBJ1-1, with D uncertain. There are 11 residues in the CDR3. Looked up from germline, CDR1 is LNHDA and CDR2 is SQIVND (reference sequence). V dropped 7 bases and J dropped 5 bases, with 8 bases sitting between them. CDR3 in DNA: TGTGCCAGTACCCCGGGAACTGAAGCTTTCTTT. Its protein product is CASTPGTEAFF.

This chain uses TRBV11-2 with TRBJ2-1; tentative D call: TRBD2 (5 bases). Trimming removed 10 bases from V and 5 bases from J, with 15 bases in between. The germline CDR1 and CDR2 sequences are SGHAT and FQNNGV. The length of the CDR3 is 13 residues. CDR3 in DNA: TGTGCCACTCAACTAGGGTGGGACAATGAGCAGTTCTTC. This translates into CATQLGWDNEQFF.

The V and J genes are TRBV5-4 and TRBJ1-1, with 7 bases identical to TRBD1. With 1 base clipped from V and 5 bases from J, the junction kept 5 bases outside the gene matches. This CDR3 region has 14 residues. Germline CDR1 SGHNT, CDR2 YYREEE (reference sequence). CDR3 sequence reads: CASSLRQGDTEAFF. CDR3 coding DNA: TGTGCCAGCAGCTTGAGACAGGGAGATACTGAAGCTTTCTTT.

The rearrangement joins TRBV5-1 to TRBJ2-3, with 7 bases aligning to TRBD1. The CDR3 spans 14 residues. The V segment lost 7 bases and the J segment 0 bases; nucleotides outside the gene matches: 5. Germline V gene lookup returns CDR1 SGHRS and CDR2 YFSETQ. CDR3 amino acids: CASRTGISTDTQYF. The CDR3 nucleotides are TGCGCCAGCCGGACAGGTATAAGCACAGATACGCAGTATTTT.

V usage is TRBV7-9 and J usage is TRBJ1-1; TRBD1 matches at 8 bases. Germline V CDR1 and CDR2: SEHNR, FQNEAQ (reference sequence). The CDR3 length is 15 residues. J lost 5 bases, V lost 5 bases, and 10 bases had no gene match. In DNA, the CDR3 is TGTGCCAGCAGCCTATCAGGGGGCGCGGGGACTGAAGCTTTCTTT. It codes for CASSLSGGAGTEAFF.

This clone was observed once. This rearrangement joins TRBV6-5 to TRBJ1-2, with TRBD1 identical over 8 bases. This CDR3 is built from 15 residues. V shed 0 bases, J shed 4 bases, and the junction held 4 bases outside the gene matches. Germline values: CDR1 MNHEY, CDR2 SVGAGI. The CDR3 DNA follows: TGTGCCAGCAGTTACTCGAGACAGGGGAGCTATGGCTACACCTTC. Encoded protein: CASSYSRQGSYGYTF.

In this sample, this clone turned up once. For the CDR3, the DNA is TGTGCCAGCAGCGTAGGGGGGGATAATTCACCCCTCCACTTT. Translation: CASSVGGDNSPLHF. The chain recombines TRBV9 with TRBJ1-6, with TRBD1 as a possible D gene (5 bases). CDR3 length: 14 amino acids. V gave up 0 bases and J gave up 5 bases, with 6 bases separating them. Germline V gene sequence: CDR1 SGDLS, CDR2 YYNGEE.